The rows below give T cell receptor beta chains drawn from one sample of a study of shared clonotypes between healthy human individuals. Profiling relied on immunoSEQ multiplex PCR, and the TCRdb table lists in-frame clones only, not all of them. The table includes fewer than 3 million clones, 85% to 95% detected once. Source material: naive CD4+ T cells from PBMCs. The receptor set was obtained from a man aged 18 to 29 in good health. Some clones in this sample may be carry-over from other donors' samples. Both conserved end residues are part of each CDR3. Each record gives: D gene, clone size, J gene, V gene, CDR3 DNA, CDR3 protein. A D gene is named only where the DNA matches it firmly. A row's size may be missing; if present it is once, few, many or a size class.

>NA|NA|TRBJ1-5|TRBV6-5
TGTGCCAGCCCGCGGCAGTACAATCAGCCCCAGCATTTT
CASPRQYNQPQHF
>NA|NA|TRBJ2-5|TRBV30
TGTGCCTGGAGTACTACCGGGGTACGGTGGCGAGAGACCCAGTACTTC
CAWSTTGVRWRETQYF
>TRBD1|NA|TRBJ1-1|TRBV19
TGTGCCAGTAGTATGGGGTCGCAGGGGGCTCCGAACACTGAAGCTTTCTTT
CASSMGSQGAPNTEAFF
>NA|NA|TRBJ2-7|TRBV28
TGTGCCAGCAAATGGGGGGCTGGGGCCTACGAGCAGTACTTC
CASKWGAGAYEQYF
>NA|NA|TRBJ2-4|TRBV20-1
TGCAGTGCCTCCCGAAACATTCAGTACTTC
CSASRNIQYF
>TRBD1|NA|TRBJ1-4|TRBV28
TGTGCCAGCAGGGGACAGACTAATGAAAAACTGTTTTTT
CASRGQTNEKLFF
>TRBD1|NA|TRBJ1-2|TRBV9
TGTGCCAGCAAGGACAGGGTGGACTATGGCTACACCTTC
CASKDRVDYGYTF
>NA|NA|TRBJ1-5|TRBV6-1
TGTGCCAGCAGTGACCGGGACGGCCCTGGGGCGCCCCAGCATTTT
CASSDRDGPGAPQHF
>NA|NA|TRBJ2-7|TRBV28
TGTGCCACCCGTTCCTACGAGCAGTACTTC
CATRSYEQYF
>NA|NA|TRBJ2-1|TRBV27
TGTGCCAGCAGTTTACTAATATCGGGGAATGGGAGCAATGAGCAGTTCTTC
CASSLLISGNGSNEQFF
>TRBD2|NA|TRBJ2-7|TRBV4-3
TGCGCCAGCAGCCAAGGGCTAGCGGGCCCCTACGAGCAGTACTTC
CASSQGLAGPYEQYF
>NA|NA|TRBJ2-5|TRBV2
TGTGCCAGCAGTCCCAGGGGGGGACAGACCGCCAGAGAGACCCAGTACTTC
CASSPRGGQTARETQYF
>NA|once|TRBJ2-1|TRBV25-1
TGTGCCAGCAGTCCCCCTGGGGCGGCTAGACAAAATGAGCAGTTCTTC
CASSPPGAARQNEQFF
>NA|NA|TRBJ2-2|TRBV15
TGTGCCACCAGCAGAGAGGGGGGAGGGGAGCTGTTTTTT
CATSREGGGELFF
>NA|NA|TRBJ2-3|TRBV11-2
TGTGCCAGCAGCTTAGAAGGCAGGCTACCGGCGCAGTATTTT
CASSLEGRLPAQYF
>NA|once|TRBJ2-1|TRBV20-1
TGCAGTGCCTGGAGAAATGAGCAGTTCTTC
CSAWRNEQFF
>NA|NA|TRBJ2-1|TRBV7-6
TGTGCCAGCAGCCTGACGAGGGAAGAGTACAATGAGCAGTTCTTC
CASSLTREEYNEQFF
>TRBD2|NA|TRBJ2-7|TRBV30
TGTGCCTGGAAGCCCGGGGGGGACGAGCAGTACTTC
CAWKPGGDEQYF
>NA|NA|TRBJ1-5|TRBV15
TGTGCCACCAGCAGAGGCAGGCAAGAGCGGCCCCAGCATTTT
CATSRGRQERPQHF
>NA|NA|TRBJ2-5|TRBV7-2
TGTGCCAGCAGCTTAGGAGGGAAGGGGACCCAGTACTTC
CASSLGGKGTQYF
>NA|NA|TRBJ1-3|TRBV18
TGTGCCAGCTCCCCCCAACGTGAATTCTCTGGAAACACCATATATTTT
CASSPQREFSGNTIYF
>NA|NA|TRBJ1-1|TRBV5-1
TGCGCCAGCAGGGAAGGGGTGAACACTGAAGCTTTCTTT
CASREGVNTEAFF
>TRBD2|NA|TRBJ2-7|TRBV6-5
TGTGCCAGCAGGTGGACTAGCGGGGACTCCTACGAGCAGTACTTC
CASRWTSGDSYEQYF
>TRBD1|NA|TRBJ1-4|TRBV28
TGTGCCAGCACCGAACACAGGGGAAGTGAAAAACTGTTTTTT
CASTEHRGSEKLFF
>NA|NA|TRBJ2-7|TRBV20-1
TGCAGTGCTGGCGATTACGAGCAGTACTTC
CSAGDYEQYF
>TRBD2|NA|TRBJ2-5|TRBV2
TGTGCCAGCAGTGGGAGTAGCGGGAGGGTGGAGACCCAGTACTTC
CASSGSSGRVETQYF
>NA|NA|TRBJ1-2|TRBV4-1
TGCGCCAGCAGCCAAGTTGGCAGCCGCGGCTACACCTTC
CASSQVGSRGYTF
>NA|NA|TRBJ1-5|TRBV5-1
TGCGCCAGCAGCTTGGGGCCCGGGACGCGTCAGCCCCAGCATTTT
CASSLGPGTRQPQHF
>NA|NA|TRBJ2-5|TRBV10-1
TGCGCCAGCGTGGACAGTTTCTACGGGGAGACCCAGTACTTC
CASVDSFYGETQYF
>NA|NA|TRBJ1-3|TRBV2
TGTGCCAGCAGTGAAGCGCGAGGGACTGGAAACACCATATATTTT
CASSEARGTGNTIYF
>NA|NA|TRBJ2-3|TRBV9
TGTGCCAGCAGCGTTCTAGCGCTGTCCACAGATACGCAGTATTTT
CASSVLALSTDTQYF
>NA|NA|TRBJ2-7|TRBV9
TGTGCCAGCAGCGTAGGAGGAACCAGCTCCTACGAGCAGTACTTC
CASSVGGTSSYEQYF
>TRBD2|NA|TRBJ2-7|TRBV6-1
TGTGCCAGCAGTGTTGGACTAGCGGGAGGAGGGTACGAGCAGTACTTC
CASSVGLAGGGYEQYF
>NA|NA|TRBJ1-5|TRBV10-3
TGTGCCATCAGTGATAGTCCTATGGCAGGCAATCAGCCCCAGCATTTT
CAISDSPMAGNQPQHF
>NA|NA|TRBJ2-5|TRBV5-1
TGCGCCAGCAGCTTCCTCGGGGACCACCAAGAGACCCAGTACTTC
CASSFLGDHQETQYF
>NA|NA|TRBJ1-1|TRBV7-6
TGTGCCAGCAGCTTAGATCGGAACACTGAAGCTTTCTTT
CASSLDRNTEAFF
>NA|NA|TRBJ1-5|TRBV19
TGTGCCAGTAGCCGGGACATGACTCTCATTAGCAATCAGCCCCAGCATTTT
CASSRDMTLISNQPQHF
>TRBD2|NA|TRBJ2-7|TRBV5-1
TGCGCCAGCAGCCCCTTTGCGGGAGGGCCCCTCGGCGAGCAGTACTTC
CASSPFAGGPLGEQYF
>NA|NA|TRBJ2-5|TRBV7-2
TGTGCCAGCAGCGCCAGTTCAAACTACCGCGAGACCCAGTACTTC
CASSASSNYRETQYF
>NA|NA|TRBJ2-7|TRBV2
TGTGCCAGCAGTCGTGAATACGAGCAGTACTTC
CASSREYEQYF
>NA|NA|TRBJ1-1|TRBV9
TGTGCCAGCAGCGTGCACCCAAACACTGAAGCTTTCTTT
CASSVHPNTEAFF
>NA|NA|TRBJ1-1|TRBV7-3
TGTGCTACCGGAAGGGGCACGGGTACTGAAGCTTTCTTT
CATGRGTGTEAFF
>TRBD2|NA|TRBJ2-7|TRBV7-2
TGTGCCAGCAGCCTAACTAGCGGCCAGAGCTCCTACGAGCAGTACTTC
CASSLTSGQSSYEQYF
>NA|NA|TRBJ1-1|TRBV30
TGTGCCTGGACCCAGGGGACTTGGAACACTGAAGCTTTCTTT
CAWTQGTWNTEAFF
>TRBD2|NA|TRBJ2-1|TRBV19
TGTGCCAGTAGTAGGGGGACGGGACTACCCTACAATGAGCAGTTCTTC
CASSRGTGLPYNEQFF
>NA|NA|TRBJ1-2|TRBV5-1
TGCGCCAGCAGCTTGGGGACTATCCCTAACTATGGCTACACCTTC
CASSLGTIPNYGYTF
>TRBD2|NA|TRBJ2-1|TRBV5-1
TGCGCCAGCAGCTTGCGGGCCATAACTAGCGGGAAGCCTGGTGAGCAGTTCTTC
CASSLRAITSGKPGEQFF
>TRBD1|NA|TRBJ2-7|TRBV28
TGTGCCAGCAGTTTATCCGGACAGGGGGCTGCCGAGCAGTACTTC
CASSLSGQGAAEQYF
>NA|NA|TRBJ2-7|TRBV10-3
TGTGCCATCAGTGATCGGGTATCCTACGAGCAGTACTTC
CAISDRVSYEQYF
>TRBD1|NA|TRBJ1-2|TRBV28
TGTGCCAGCAGTCCAAGGGACAGGGAGCGGCGTGGCTACACCTTC
CASSPRDRERRGYTF
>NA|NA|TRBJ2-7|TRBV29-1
TGCAGCGTTGGGAGTCCGGGGCCCGGGCAGTACTTC
CSVGSPGPGQYF
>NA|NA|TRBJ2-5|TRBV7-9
TGTGCCAGCAGCCCCCGCGCGTCAGGGGCGGAGACCCAGTACTTC
CASSPRASGAETQYF